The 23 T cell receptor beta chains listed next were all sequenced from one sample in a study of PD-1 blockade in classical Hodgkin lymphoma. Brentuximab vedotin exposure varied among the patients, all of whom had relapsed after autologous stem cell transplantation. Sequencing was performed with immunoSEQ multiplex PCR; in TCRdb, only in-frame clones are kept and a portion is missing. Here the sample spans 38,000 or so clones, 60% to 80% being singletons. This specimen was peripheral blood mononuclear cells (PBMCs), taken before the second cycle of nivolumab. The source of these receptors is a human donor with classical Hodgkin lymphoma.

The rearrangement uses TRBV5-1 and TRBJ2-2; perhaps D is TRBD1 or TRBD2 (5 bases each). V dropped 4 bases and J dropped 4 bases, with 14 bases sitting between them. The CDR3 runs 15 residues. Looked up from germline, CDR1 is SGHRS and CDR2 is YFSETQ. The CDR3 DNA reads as TGCGCCAGCAGCCCCCGGGACGGTATCACCGGGGAGCTGTTTTTT. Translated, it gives CASSPRDGITGELFF.

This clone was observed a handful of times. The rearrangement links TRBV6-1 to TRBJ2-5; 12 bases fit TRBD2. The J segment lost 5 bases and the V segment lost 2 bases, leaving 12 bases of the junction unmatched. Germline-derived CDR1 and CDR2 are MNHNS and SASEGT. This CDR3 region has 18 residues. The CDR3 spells CASSERASGGAIRETQYF. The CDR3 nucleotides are TGTGCCAGCAGTGAACGGGCTAGCGGGGGGGCCATCCGGGAGACCCAGTACTTC.

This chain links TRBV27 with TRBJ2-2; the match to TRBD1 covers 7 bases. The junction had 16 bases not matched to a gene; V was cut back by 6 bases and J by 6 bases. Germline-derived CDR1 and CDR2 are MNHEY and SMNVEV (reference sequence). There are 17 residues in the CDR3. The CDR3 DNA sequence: TGTGCCAGCAGCCGGGACAGCGTACCCTCAGGCGCCGGGGAGCTGTTTTTT. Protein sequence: CASSRDSVPSGAGELFF.

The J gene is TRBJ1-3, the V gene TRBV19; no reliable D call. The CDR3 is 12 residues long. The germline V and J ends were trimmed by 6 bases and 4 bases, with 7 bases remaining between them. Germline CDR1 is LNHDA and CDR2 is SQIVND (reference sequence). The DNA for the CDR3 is TGTGCCAGTAGCTGGCAGGGAAACACCATATATTTT. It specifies CASSWQGNTIYF.

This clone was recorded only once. CDR3 amino acids: CASSSRTGFITEAFF. CDR3 nucleotides: TGTGCCAGCAGCTCAAGGACAGGGTTTATCACTGAAGCTTTCTTT. The V call is TRBV11-3, the J call TRBJ1-1; 8 nucleotides match TRBD1. Per germline, CDR1 SGHNT and CDR2 YENEEA. This CDR3 spans 15 amino acids. After removal of 4 bases from V and 4 bases from J, the junction contained 8 bases not matched to a gene.

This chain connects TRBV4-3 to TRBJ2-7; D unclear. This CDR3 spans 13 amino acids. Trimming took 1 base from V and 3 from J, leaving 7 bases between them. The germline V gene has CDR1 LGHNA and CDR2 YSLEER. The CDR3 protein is CASSQVVNYEQYF. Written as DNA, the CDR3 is TGCGCCAGCAGCCAAGTCGTTAACTACGAGCAGTACTTC.

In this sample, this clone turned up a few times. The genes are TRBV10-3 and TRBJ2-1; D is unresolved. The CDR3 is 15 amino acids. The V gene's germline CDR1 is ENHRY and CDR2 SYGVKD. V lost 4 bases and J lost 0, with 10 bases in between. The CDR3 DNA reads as TGTGCCATCAGTGGTGGCTTCAGCTCCTACAATGAGCAGTTCTTC. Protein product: CAISGGFSSYNEQFF.

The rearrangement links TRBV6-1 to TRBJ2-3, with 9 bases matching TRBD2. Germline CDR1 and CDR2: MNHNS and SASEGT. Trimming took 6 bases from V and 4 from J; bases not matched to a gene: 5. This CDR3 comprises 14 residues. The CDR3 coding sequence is TGTGCCAGCAGCTTAGCGGGGGAACCAGATACGCAGTATTTT. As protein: CASSLAGEPDTQYF.

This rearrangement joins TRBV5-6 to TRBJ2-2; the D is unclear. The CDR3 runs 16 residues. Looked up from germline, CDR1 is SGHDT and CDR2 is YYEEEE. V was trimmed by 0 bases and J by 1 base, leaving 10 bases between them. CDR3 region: CASSLAEIRNTGELFF. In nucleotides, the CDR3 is TGTGCCAGCAGCTTGGCAGAGATTAGGAACACCGGGGAGCTGTTTTTT.

The CDR3 loop reads CASSARGVAEQYF. The DNA of the CDR3 is TGTGCCAGCAGCGCGAGGGGAGTTGCCGAGCAGTACTTC. The rearrangement links TRBV9 to TRBJ2-7; the D call may be TRBD1 or TRBD2 (5 bases each). The germline CDR1 and CDR2 sequences are SGDLS and YYNGEE. The V end lost 3 bases, the J end lost 6 bases, and 13 bases lay between the germline ends. The CDR3 is made up of 13 amino acids.

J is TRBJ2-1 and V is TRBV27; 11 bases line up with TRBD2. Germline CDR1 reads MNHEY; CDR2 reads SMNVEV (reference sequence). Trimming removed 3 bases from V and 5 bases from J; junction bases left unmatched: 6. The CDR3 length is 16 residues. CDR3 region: CASSFASGGYNNEQFF. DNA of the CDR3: TGTGCCAGCAGTTTCGCTAGCGGGGGGTACAACAATGAGCAGTTCTTC.

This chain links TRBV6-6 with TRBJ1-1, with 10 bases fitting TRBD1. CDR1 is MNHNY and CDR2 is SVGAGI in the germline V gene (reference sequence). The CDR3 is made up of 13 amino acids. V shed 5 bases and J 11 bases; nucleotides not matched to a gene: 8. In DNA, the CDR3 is TGTGCCAGCAGTACGCGACAGGGGGCTCGCGCTTTCTTT. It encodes CASSTRQGARAFF.

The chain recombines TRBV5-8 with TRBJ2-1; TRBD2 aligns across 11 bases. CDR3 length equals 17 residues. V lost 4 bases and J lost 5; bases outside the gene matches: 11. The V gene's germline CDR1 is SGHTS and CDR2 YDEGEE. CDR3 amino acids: CASSPGTSGRFNNEQFF. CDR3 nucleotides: TGTGCCAGCAGCCCCGGGACTAGCGGAAGATTCAACAATGAGCAGTTCTTC.

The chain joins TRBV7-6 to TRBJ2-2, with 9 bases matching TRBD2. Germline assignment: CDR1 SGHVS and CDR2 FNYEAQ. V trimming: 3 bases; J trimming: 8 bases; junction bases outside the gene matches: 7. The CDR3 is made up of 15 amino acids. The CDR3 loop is CASSFPGLATGELFF. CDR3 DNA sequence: TGTGCCAGCAGCTTTCCGGGACTAGCAACTGGGGAGCTGTTTTTT.

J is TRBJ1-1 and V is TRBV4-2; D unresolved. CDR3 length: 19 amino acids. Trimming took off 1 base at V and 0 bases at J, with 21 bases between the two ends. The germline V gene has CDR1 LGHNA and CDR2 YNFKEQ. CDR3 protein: CASSQVGTGHNNMNTEAFF. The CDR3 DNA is TGTGCCAGCAGCCAAGTTGGAACGGGTCACAATAACATGAACACTGAAGCTTTCTTT.

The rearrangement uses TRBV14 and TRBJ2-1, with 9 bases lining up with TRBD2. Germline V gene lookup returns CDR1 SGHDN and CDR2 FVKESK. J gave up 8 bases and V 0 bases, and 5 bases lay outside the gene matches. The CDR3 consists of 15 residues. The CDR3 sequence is CASSQETSGYDEQFF. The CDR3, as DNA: TGTGCCAGCAGCCAAGAAACTAGCGGGTACGATGAGCAGTTCTTC.

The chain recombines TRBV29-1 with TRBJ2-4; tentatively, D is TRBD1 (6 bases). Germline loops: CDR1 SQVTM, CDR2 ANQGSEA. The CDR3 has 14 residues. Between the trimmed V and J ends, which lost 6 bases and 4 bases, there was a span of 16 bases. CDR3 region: CSVRGSTGKNIQYF. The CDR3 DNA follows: TGCAGCGTCAGGGGTTCTACAGGGAAAAACATTCAGTACTTC. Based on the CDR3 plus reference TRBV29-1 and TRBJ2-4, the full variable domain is SAVISQKPSRDICQRGTSLTIQCQVDSQVTMMFWYRQQPGQSLTLIATANQGSEATYESGFVIDKFPISRPNLTFSTLTVSNMSPEDSSIYLCSVRGSTGKNIQYFGAGTRLSVL.

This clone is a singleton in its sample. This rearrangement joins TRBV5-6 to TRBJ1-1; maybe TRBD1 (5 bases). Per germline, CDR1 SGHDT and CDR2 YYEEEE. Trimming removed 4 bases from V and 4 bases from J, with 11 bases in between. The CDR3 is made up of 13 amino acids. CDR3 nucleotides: TGTGCCAGCAGCCGGCAGGGTATCACTGAAGCTTTCTTT. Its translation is CASSRQGITEAFF.

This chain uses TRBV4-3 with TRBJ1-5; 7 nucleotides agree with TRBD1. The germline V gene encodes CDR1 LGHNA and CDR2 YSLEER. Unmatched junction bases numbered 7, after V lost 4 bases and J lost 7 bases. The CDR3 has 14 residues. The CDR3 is CASSLRQGEQPQHF. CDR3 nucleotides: TGCGCCAGCAGCCTCCGACAGGGAGAACAGCCCCAGCATTTT.

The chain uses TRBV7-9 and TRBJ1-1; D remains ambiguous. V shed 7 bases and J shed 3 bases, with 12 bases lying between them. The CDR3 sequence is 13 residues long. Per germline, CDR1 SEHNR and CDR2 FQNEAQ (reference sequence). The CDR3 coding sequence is TGTGCCAGCACCTCCCGGGAGGACACTGAAGCTTTCTTT. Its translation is CASTSREDTEAFF.

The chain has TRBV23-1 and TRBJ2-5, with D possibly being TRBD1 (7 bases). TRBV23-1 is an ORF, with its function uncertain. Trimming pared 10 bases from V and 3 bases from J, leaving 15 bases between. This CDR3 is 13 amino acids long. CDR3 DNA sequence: TGCGCCACCGACGCGGGGACAGAAGAGACCCAGTACTTC. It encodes CATDAGTEETQYF.

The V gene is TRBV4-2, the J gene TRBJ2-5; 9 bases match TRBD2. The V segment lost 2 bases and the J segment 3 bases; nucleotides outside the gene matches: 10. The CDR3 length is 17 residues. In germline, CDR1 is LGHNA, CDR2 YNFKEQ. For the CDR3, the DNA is TGTGCCAGCAGCCAACATGTTATAGCGGGAGCTAAAGAGACCCAGTACTTC. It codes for CASSQHVIAGAKETQYF.

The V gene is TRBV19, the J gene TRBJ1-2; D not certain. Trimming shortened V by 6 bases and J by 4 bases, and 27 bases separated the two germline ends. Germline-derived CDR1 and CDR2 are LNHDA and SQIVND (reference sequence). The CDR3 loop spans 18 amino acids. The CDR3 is CASRGEPAHGMRTYGYTF. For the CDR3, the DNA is TGTGCCAGTAGGGGAGAACCTGCCCATGGGATGCGTACCTATGGCTACACCTTC.